The 32 T cell receptor beta chains given below trace back to one sample, sequenced in a study of blood T cell repertoires in COVID-19. The assay was immunoSEQ multiplex PCR, and TCRdb's table has in-frame clones only and misses some. The sample consists of hundreds of thousands of clones, 80% to 90% of them appearing once. Source material: peripheral blood. These receptors came from a woman between 70 and 85 years old with COVID-19, enrolled during active disease.

As concerns this clone: This specimen includes other DNA sequences encoding the same CDR3. The genes are TRBV5-1 and TRBJ2-1; TRBD1 might be the D (6 bases). CDR3 size: 13 residues. The ends were cut back, 4 bases at V and 7 bases at J, with 12 bases in the middle. Per germline, CDR1 SGHRS and CDR2 YFSETQ. CDR3 bases: TGCGCCAGCAGCCCAGACAGGTATAATGAGCAGTTCTTC. It codes for CASSPDRYNEQFF.

This chain uses TRBV27 with TRBJ2-1; 7 nucleotides agree with TRBD2. The CDR3 length is 18 residues. V lost 4 bases and J lost 1; bases outside the gene matches: 13. Germline CDR1 and CDR2: MNHEY and SMNVEV (reference sequence). The CDR3 spells CASSSRDYVSKSYNEQFF. The CDR3 coding sequence is TGTGCCAGCAGTTCCCGGGACTACGTGTCGAAATCCTACAATGAGCAGTTCTTC.

This clone was counted once. This chain uses TRBV6-5 with TRBJ1-2, with D tentatively TRBD1 (5 bases). Trimming cost V 10 bases and J 8 bases, with 17 bases left between them. Germline CDR1 MNHEY, CDR2 SVGAGI. The CDR3 runs to 12 residues. The CDR3 DNA is TGTGCCACCTGGGGCCCTACCCACGGCTACACCTTC. Residues: CATWGPTHGYTF.

This clone showed up just once. The chain links TRBV21-1 to TRBJ1-1; TRBD1, as called in the table, went unchecked against the DNA. TRBV21-1 is shown as a pseudogene. This CDR3 has 13 amino acids. This chain's CDR3 is CASRSSQNTEAFF. The CDR3 DNA is TGTGCCAGCAGATCCTCACAGAACACTGAAGCTTTCTTT.

The J gene is TRBJ2-3, the V gene TRBV19; 8 bases map to TRBD2. The V gene's germline CDR1 is LNHDA and CDR2 SQIVND (reference sequence). There are 15 residues in the CDR3. V lost 7 bases, J lost 2 bases, and 8 bases stayed unmatched. The chain's CDR3 is CASTLRGGPTDTQYF. DNA for the CDR3: TGTGCCAGTACCTTACGGGGGGGCCCCACAGATACGCAGTATTTT.

This sequence joins TRBV28 and TRBJ2-3, with D possibly being TRBD2 (5 bases). Trimming took 7 bases from V and 5 from J, leaving 19 bases between them. The CDR3 is made up of 15 amino acids. Germline V CDR1 and CDR2: MDHEN, SYDVKM. The CDR3 DNA is TGTGCCAGCACCATCAACCTGGACTGGAAAGATACGCAGTATTTT. Amino acids: CASTINLDWKDTQYF.

This clone was observed a handful of times. The genes are TRBV7-7 and TRBJ2-2, with no clear D. Germline values: CDR1 SSHAT, CDR2 FNYEAQ (reference sequence). CDR3 length: 13 amino acids. Trimming took off 3 bases at V and 1 base at J, with 3 bases between the two ends. CDR3 nucleotides: TGTGCCAGCAGCTTCCGGAACACCGGGGAGCTGTTTTTT. Translated, it gives CASSFRNTGELFF.

The chain uses TRBV12-5 and TRBJ1-4; 9 bases align to TRBD1. Germline lookup yields CDR1 LGHNT and CDR2 FRNRAP. J was trimmed by 6 bases and V by 4 bases; bases with no gene match: 6. This CDR3 comprises 15 residues. For the CDR3, the DNA is TGTGCTAGTGGTTCTCACAGGGGGCGAGATGAAAAACTGTTTTTT. It encodes CASGSHRGRDEKLFF.

The sample holds many counts of this clone. The V and J genes are TRBV2 and TRBJ1-5; 8 bases are a match to TRBD1. CDR1 is SNHLY and CDR2 is FYNNEI in the germline V gene. The CDR3 covers 15 residues. The junction had 6 bases not matched to a gene; V was cut back by 1 base and J by 7 bases. DNA of the CDR3: TGTGCCAGCAGTGAAGGGTTCGCAGGGGGCCAGCCCCAGCATTTT. This sequence encodes CASSEGFAGGQPQHF. Full variable domain (missing parts from reference TRBV2 and TRBJ1-5): EPEVTQTPSHQVTQMGQEVILRCVPISNHLYFYWYRQILGQKVEFLVSFYNNEISEKSEIFDDQFSVERPDGSNFTLKIRSTKLEDSAMYFCASSEGFAGGQPQHFGDGTRLSIL.

The CDR3 DNA sequence: TGCAGCGTTTCCACAGGGATAGAGTATGGCTACACCTTC. It translates to CSVSTGIEYGYTF. The rearrangement uses TRBV29-1 and TRBJ1-2; a weak D match, TRBD1 (6 bases). Trimming stripped 5 bases from V and 5 bases from J, with 15 bases between. Germline values: CDR1 SQVTM, CDR2 ANQGSEA. The CDR3 has 13 residues.

The sample holds a few counts of this clone. The chain combines TRBV7-9 with TRBJ1-2; TRBD1 aligns across 12 bases. V shed 3 bases, J shed 4 bases, and the junction held 3 bases outside the gene matches. Germline CDR1 and CDR2: SEHNR and FQNEAQ (reference sequence). CDR3 size: 15 residues. The CDR3 nucleotides read TGTGCCAGCAGCTTGGGGACAGGGGGCTCCTATGGCTACACCTTC. It codes for CASSLGTGGSYGYTF.

The chain recombines TRBV7-9 with TRBJ1-1; D may be TRBD1 (6 bases). Germline CDR1 and CDR2: SEHNR and FQNEAQ (reference sequence). The CDR3 runs to 12 residues. V lost 0 bases and J lost 11, with 10 bases in between. CDR3 sequence: CASSLAAGDAFF. The DNA for the CDR3 is TGTGCCAGCAGCTTAGCGGCAGGGGATGCTTTCTTT. Full variable domain (remainder filled in from reference TRBV7-9 and TRBJ1-1): DTGVSQNPRHKITKRGQNVTFRCDPISEHNRLYWYRQTLGQGPEFLTYFQNEAQLEKSRLLSDRFSAERPKGSFSTLEIQRTEQGDSAMYLCASSLAAGDAFFGQGTRLTVV.

V gene TRBV6-5 combines with J gene TRBJ2-3; 7 nucleotides line up with TRBD2. The CDR3 spans 13 residues. V trimming: 6 bases; J trimming: 11 bases; junction bases outside the gene matches: 11. Germline V gene sequence: CDR1 MNHEY, CDR2 SVGAGI. CDR3 region: CASRPLSGDEQYF. The CDR3 DNA follows: TGTGCCAGCAGGCCCCTGAGCGGGGACGAGCAGTATTTT.

The rearrangement uses TRBV5-1 and TRBJ2-1; 7 bases align to TRBD1. The germline CDR1 and CDR2 sequences are SGHRS and YFSETQ. V lost 4 bases and J lost 6; bases outside the gene matches: 7. The CDR3 extends over 14 amino acids. The CDR3 loop reads CASSTGTASNEQFF. For the CDR3, the DNA is TGCGCCAGCAGCACCGGGACAGCTTCCAATGAGCAGTTCTTC.

The chain combines TRBV21-1 with TRBJ2-3; the table names TRBD2, a call not compared with the DNA. TRBV21-1 is marked as a pseudogene. The CDR3 totals 21 residues. The chain's CDR3 is CASSFQSRPGLAYSSTDTQYF. In DNA form, the CDR3 reads TGTGCCAGCAGCTTCCAATCTAGACCGGGACTAGCGTATTCTAGCACAGATACGCAGTATTTT.

The rearrangement links TRBV6-4 to TRBJ2-2; 8 bases agree with TRBD1. The germline V gene encodes CDR1 MRHNA and CDR2 SNTAGT. Trimming cost V 7 bases and J 0 bases; bases outside gene matches: 4. The CDR3 contains 15 residues. CDR3 coding DNA: TGTGCCAGCAAAGGACAGGGAGCGAACACCGGGGAGCTGTTTTTT. Encoded protein: CASKGQGANTGELFF.

The CDR3 region is CASSSPPGTGGDGYTF. The CDR3 DNA is TGTGCCAGCAGCTCCCCACCCGGGACAGGGGGCGATGGCTACACCTTC. The chain links TRBV3-1 (or the pseudogene TRBV3-2) to TRBJ1-2; TRBD1 matches at 12 bases. CDR1 and CDR2 from the germline V gene are LGHDT and YNNKEL (reference sequence). The length of the CDR3 is 16 residues. The trim removed 5 bases at V and 6 bases at J, leaving 10 bases unmatched.

Of note for this clone: Other DNA sequences within the sample encode an identical CDR3. The chain joins TRBV7-2 to TRBJ2-1; D possibly corresponds to TRBD1 (6 bases). In germline, CDR1 is SGHTA, CDR2 FQGNSA. The length of the CDR3 is 13 residues. Trimming removed 5 bases at V and 5 bases at J, with 10 bases between. The DNA of the CDR3 is TGTGCCAGCAGCCTCGGACAGAACAATGAGCAGTTCTTC. Protein sequence: CASSLGQNNEQFF. The full variable domain, with the rest looked up from reference TRBV7-2 and TRBJ2-1, is GAGVSQSPSNKVTEKGKDVELRCDPISGHTALYWYRQSLGQGLEFLIYFQGNSAPDKSGLPSDRFSAERTGGSVSTLTIQRTQQEDSAVYLCASSLGQNNEQFFGPGTRLTVL.

The J gene is TRBJ1-5, the V gene TRBV6-5; 8 bases agree with TRBD1. The CDR3 is 16 residues long. CDR1 is MNHEY and CDR2 is SVGAGI in the germline V gene. Germline trimming cut 2 bases from V and 7 bases from J; bases unmatched to any gene: 10. CDR3 loop: CASSYGGGTGHQPQHF. The CDR3 bases are TGTGCCAGCAGTTACGGAGGCGGGACAGGTCACCAGCCCCAGCATTTT.

The rearrangement joins TRBV14 to TRBJ2-5; weak D call: TRBD2 (5 bases). Trimming removed 6 bases at V and 1 base at J, with 18 bases between. The germline CDR1 and CDR2 sequences are SGHDN and FVKESK. This CDR3 spans 16 amino acids. This CDR3 reads CASSRRRVGPQETQYF. In DNA form, the CDR3 reads TGTGCCAGCAGTCGCCGGCGGGTGGGCCCCCAAGAGACCCAGTACTTC.

The chain links TRBV2 to TRBJ1-1; 7 bases fit TRBD1. The ends lost 6 bases at V and 8 bases at J; junction bases unmatched: 3. The CDR3 extends over 11 amino acids. The germline V gene encodes CDR1 SNHLY and CDR2 FYNNEI. In DNA form, the CDR3 reads TGTGCCAGCAGACGGACAGGAGAAGCTTTCTTT. This sequence encodes CASRRTGEAFF.

J is TRBJ2-3 and V is TRBV12-3 or TRBV12-4; D remains ambiguous. The V end was cut by 6 bases, the J end by 6 bases, with 10 bases between. The CDR3 spans 12 residues. In DNA form, the CDR3 reads TGTGCCAGCAGAAATCAGAGGGATACGCAGTATTTT. It encodes CASRNQRDTQYF.

The rearrangement joins TRBV28 to TRBJ2-7; D remains ambiguous. V dropped 5 bases and J dropped 0 bases, with 11 bases sitting between them. Germline V gene sequence: CDR1 MDHEN, CDR2 SYDVKM. There are 14 residues in the CDR3. The CDR3 protein is CASSGRLLSYEQYF. Here the CDR3 DNA reads TGTGCCAGCAGTGGGCGCCTACTCTCCTACGAGCAGTACTTC.

The chain recombines TRBV3-1 (or the pseudogene TRBV3-2) with TRBJ1-2, with a possible D match to TRBD1 (6 bases). CDR1 and CDR2 from the germline V gene are LGHDT and YNNKEL (reference sequence). This CDR3 region has 16 residues. The V end lost 0 bases, the J end lost 8 bases, and 19 bases lay between the germline ends. CDR3 residues: CASSQDGGRGPIGYTF. The CDR3 DNA follows: TGTGCCAGCAGCCAAGATGGGGGCAGGGGCCCTATAGGCTACACCTTC.

The chain is built from TRBV28 and TRBJ2-7; D gene unclear. The ends were cut back, 5 bases at V and 4 bases at J, with 15 bases in the middle. The CDR3 has 14 residues. Germline CDR1 MDHEN, CDR2 SYDVKM. CDR3 protein: CASSAPHHRYEQYF. In DNA, the CDR3 is TGTGCCAGCAGTGCACCGCACCATAGATACGAGCAGTACTTC.

This chain links TRBV24-1 with TRBJ2-2, with 8 bases lining up with TRBD2. The junction had 7 bases not matched to a gene; V was cut back by 7 bases and J by 4 bases. The CDR3 is 15 residues long. Germline V CDR1 and CDR2: KGHDR, SFDVKD. The CDR3 sequence is CATRPGGEGTGELFF. CDR3 sequence (DNA): TGTGCCACCAGGCCGGGAGGGGAAGGCACCGGGGAGCTGTTTTTT.

The chain couples TRBV5-1 to TRBJ1-1; D is perhaps TRBD1 (6 bases). Germline V CDR1 and CDR2: SGHRS, YFSETQ. The CDR3 consists of 15 residues. V shed 4 bases and J shed 0 bases, with 13 bases lying between them. The CDR3, as DNA: TGCGCCAGCAGCACCTCACAGGGATTGAACACTGAAGCTTTCTTT. It specifies CASSTSQGLNTEAFF.

J is TRBJ1-2 and V is TRBV11-2, with D unresolved. The CDR3 is 15 amino acids. Trimming left V 0 bases short and J 6 bases short, with 14 bases between. Germline lookup yields CDR1 SGHAT and CDR2 FQNNGV. In DNA, the CDR3 is TGTGCCAGCAGCTTAGAGAGGGCTTCGGTCGATGGCTACACCTTC. It yields the protein CASSLERASVDGYTF.

The chain recombines TRBV7-2 with TRBJ2-3, with 8 bases lining up with TRBD2. Germline CDR1 and CDR2: SGHTA and FQGNSA. This CDR3 is 16 amino acids long. J gave up 2 bases and V 5 bases, and 9 bases lay outside the gene matches. The DNA of the CDR3 is TGTGCCAGCAGCCTACGCCCAGCGGGGGTCACAGATACGCAGTATTTT. The encoded protein is CASSLRPAGVTDTQYF.

The gene calls are TRBV7-2 and TRBJ2-2; TRBD2 matches 10 bases. The CDR3 has 16 amino acids. Unmatched junction bases numbered 12, after V lost 1 base and J lost 13 bases. Germline CDR1 SGHTA, CDR2 FQGNSA. The CDR3 DNA follows: TGTGCCAGCAGCTTAGGCCTAGCGGGGGTAACTGGTGGGCTGTTTTTT. This sequence encodes CASSLGLAGVTGGLFF.

V gene TRBV6-2 or TRBV6-3 combines with J gene TRBJ1-1; D is perhaps TRBD1 (6 bases). Germline V gene sequence: CDR1 MNHEY, CDR2 SVGEGT. Trimming took off 2 bases at V and 6 bases at J, with 13 bases between the two ends. The CDR3 totals 14 residues. DNA for the CDR3: TGTGCCAGCAGTTACGGTGGCAGGGGCGCTGAAGCTTTCTTT. This translates into CASSYGGRGAEAFF.

The J gene is TRBJ1-6, the V gene TRBV27; 11 nucleotides align to TRBD1. CDR1 and CDR2 (germline): MNHEY, SMNVEV (reference sequence). This CDR3 has 15 residues. Trimming took 6 bases from V and 10 from J; bases not matched to a gene: 8. Written as DNA, the CDR3 is TGTGCCAGCAGCCCTCGGACAGGGGGCAACTCACCCCTCCACTTT. Its translation is CASSPRTGGNSPLHF.